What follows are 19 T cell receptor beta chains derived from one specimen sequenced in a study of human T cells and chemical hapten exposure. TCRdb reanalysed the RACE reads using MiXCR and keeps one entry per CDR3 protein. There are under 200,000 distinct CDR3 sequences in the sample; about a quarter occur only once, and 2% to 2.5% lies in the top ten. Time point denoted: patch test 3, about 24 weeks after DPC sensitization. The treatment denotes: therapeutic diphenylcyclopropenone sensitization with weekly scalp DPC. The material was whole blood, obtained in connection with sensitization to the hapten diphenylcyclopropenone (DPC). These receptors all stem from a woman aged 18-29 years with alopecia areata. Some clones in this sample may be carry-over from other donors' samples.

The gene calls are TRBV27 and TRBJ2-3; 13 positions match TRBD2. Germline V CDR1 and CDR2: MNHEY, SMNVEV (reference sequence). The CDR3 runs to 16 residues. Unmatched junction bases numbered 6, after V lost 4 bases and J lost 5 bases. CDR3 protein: CASSSTSGGALDTQYF. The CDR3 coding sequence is TGTGCCAGCAGTTCAACTAGCGGGGGGGCCCTAGATACGCAGTATTTT.

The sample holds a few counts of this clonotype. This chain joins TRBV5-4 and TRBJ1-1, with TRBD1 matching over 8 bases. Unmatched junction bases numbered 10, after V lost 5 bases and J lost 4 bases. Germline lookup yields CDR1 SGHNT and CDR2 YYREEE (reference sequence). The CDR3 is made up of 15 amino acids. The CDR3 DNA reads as TGTGCCAGCAGAAGCCAGGGGGCAGGTGGCACTGAAGCTTTCTTT. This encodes CASRSQGAGGTEAFF.

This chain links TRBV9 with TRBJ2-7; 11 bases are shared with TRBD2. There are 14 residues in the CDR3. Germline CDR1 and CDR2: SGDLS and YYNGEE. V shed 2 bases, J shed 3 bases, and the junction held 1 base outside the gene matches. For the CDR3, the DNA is TGTGCCAGCAGCGTGGGACTAGCGGACTACGAGCAGTACTTC. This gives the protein CASSVGLADYEQYF.

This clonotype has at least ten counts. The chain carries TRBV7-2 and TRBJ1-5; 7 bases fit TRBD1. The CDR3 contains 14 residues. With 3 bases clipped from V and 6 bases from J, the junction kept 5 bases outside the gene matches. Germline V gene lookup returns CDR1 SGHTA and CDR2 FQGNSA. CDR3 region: CASSFFQGGQPQHF. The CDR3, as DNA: TGTGCCAGCAGCTTCTTTCAGGGGGGTCAGCCCCAGCATTTT. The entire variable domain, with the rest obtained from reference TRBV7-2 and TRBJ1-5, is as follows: GAGVSQSPSNKVTEKGKDVELRCDPISGHTALYWYRQSLGQGLEFLIYFQGNSAPDKSGLPSDRFSAERTGGSVSTLTIQRTQQEDSAVYLCASSFFQGGQPQHFGDGTRLSIL.

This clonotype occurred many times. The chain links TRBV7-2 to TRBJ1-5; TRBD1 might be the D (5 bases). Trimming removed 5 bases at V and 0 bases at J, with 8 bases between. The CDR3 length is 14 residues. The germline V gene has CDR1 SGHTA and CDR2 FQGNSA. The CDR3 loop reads CASSPQGSNQPQHF. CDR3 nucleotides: TGTGCCAGCAGCCCCCAGGGTAGCAATCAGCCCCAGCATTTT.

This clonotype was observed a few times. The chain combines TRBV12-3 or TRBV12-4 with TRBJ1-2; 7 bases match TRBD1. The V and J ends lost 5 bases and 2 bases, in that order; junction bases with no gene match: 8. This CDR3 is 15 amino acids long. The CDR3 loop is CASSLNRDRNYGYTF. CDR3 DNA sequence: TGTGCCAGCAGTCTAAACCGGGACAGAAACTATGGCTACACCTTC.

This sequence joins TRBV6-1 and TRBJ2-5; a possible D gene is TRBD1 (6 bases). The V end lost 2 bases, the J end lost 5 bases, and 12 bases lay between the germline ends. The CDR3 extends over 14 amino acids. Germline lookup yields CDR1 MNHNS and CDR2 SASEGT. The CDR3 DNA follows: TGTGCCAGCAGTGAAATGGGGGCTCCGGAGACCCAGTACTTC. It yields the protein CASSEMGAPETQYF.

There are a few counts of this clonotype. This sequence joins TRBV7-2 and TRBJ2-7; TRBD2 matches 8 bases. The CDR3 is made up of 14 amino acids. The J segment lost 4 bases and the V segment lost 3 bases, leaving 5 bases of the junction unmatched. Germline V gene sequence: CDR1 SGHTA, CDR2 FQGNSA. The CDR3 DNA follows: TGTGCCAGCAGCTTTGGGACTAGAGGGTACGAGCAGTACTTC. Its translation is CASSFGTRGYEQYF. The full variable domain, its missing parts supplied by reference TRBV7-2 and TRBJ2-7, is GAGVSQSPSNKVTEKGKDVELRCDPISGHTALYWYRQSLGQGLEFLIYFQGNSAPDKSGLPSDRFSAERTGGSVSTLTIQRTQQEDSAVYLCASSFGTRGYEQYFGPGTRLTVT.

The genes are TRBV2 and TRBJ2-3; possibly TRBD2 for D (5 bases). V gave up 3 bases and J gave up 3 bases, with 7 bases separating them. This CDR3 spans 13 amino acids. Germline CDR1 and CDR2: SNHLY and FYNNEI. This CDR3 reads CASSDLATDTQYF. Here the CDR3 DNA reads TGTGCCAGCAGTGACCTAGCTACAGATACGCAGTATTTT.

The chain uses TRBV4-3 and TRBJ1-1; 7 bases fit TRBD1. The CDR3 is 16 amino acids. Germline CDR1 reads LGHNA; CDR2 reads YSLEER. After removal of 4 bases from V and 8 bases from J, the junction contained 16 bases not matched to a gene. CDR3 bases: TGCGCCAGCAGCCCTGGGACAGTCTTATTGGGCCCCGAAGCTTTCTTT. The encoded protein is CASSPGTVLLGPEAFF.

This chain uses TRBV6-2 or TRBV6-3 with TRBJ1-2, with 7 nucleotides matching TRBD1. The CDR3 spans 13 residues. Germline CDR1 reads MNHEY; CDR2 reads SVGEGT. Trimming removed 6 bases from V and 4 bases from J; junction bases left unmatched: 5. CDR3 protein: CASRRDRAYGYTF. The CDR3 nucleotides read TGTGCCAGCAGAAGAGACAGGGCCTATGGCTACACCTTC.

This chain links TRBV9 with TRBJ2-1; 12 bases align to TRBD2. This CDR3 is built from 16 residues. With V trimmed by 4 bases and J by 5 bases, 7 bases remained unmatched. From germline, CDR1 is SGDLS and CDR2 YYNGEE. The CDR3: CASSTGLAGTDNEQFF. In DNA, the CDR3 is TGTGCCAGCAGCACAGGACTAGCGGGAACCGACAATGAGCAGTTCTTC. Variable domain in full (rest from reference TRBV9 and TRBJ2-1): DSGVTQTPKHLITATGQRVTLRCSPRSGDLSVYWYQQSLDQGLQFLIQYYNGEERAKGNILERFSAQQFPDLHSELNLSSLELGDSALYFCASSTGLAGTDNEQFFGPGTRLTVL.

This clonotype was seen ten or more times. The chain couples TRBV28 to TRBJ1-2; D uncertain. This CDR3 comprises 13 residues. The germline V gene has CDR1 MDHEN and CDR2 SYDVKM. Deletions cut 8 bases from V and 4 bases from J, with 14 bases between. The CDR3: CASRGGSLYGYTF. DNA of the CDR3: TGTGCCAGCCGAGGAGGATCTCTCTATGGCTACACCTTC.

Here the CDR3 DNA reads TGCGCCAGCAGCCAAGGGGCCAATAATTCACCCCTCCACTTT. Protein sequence: CASSQGANNSPLHF. The chain uses TRBV4-3 and TRBJ1-6; D is ambiguous. Germline CDR1 and CDR2: LGHNA and YSLEER. The CDR3 loop spans 14 amino acids. V lost 1 base to trimming and J lost 5 bases, with 6 bases between them.

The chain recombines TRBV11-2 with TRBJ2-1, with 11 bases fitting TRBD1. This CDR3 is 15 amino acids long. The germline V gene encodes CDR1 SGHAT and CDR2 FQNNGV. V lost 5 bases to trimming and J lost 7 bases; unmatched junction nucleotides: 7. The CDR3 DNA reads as TGTGCCAGCAGCCCACCCGGGACAGGGGGGAATGAGCAGTTCTTC. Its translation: CASSPPGTGGNEQFF.

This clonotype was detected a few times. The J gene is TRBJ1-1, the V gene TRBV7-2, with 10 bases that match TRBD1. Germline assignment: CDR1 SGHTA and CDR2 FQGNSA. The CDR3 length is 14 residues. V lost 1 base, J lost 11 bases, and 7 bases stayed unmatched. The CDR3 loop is CASSLGQGARYAFF. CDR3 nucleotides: TGTGCCAGCAGCTTAGGACAGGGGGCTAGGTATGCTTTCTTT.

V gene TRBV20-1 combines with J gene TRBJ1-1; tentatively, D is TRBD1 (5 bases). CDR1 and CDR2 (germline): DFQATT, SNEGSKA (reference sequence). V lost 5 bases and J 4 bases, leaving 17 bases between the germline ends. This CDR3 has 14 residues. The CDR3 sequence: CSARAGGEVTEAFF. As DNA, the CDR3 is TGCAGTGCTCGTGCGGGGGGGGAGGTCACTGAAGCTTTCTTT.

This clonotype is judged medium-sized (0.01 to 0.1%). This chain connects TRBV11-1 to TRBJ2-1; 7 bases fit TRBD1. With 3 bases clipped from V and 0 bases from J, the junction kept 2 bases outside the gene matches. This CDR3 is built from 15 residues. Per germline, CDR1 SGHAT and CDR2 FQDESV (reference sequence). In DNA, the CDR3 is TGTGCCAGCAGCTTCCGGGACAGCTCCTACAATGAGCAGTTCTTC. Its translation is CASSFRDSSYNEQFF.

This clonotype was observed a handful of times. CDR3 protein: CASSLEGQPWGTQYF. The CDR3 coding sequence is TGTGCCAGCAGTTTAGAGGGACAGCCATGGGGTACGCAGTATTTT. The gene calls are TRBV12-3 or TRBV12-4 and TRBJ2-3, with 7 bases lining up with TRBD1. V gave up 1 base and J gave up 8 bases; unmatched junction bases: 9. This CDR3 comprises 15 residues.